This TCR beta chain derives from a study of vaccination and CD4 T cells after COVID-19. Study details: In culture, cells were exposed to overlapping spike peptides from SARS-CoV-2, HCoV-NL63, HCoV-OC43 and HCoV-229E. Control cultures, each given a CEFX pool, an HIV-1 Nef pool, or no peptide, were included.

General study points: For SARS-CoV-2-reactive clonotypes, the median went from around 20 to 38, a nonsignificant increase.

Of note for this clonotype: What it binds is not known.

The Oncomine TCR Beta short-read assay was applied to DNA of cultured CD4+ T cells. Using the QIAamp micro DNA kit, genomic DNA was extracted from the CD4+ T cells that had been cultured. TCRdb fed the PCR reads into MiXCR, producing one record per CDR3 protein. This sample has roughly 15,000 distinct CDR3 sequences, with approximately 55% found just once. The CDR3 extends over 17 amino acids. CDR1 is DFQATT, CDR2 SNEGSKA, per germline (reference sequence). J lost 3 bases, V lost 0 bases, and 7 bases had no gene match. Treatment meaning: roughly 10-day PBMC culture with coronavirus spike peptide pools or control peptides (ViraFEST assay).

The clonotype was recovered from a human donor who had recovered from COVID-19. The chain couples TRBV20-1 to TRBJ2-2, with 10 bases aligning to TRBD2. Sequenced: CD4+ T cells from blood, cultured in vitro. In nucleotides, the CDR3 is TGCAGTGCTAGAGACAGCGGGAGGGTATTACACACCGGGGAGCTGTTTTTT. As protein: CSARDSGRVLHTGELFF.